What follows are 17 T cell receptor beta chains derived from one specimen sequenced in a study of cytomegalovirus exposure and HLA in healthy donors. The primer mix had 60 Vbeta and 13 Jbeta primers. Assay used: immunoSEQ multiplex PCR; TCRdb lists only in-frame clones, some missing. The sample carries around 80,000 clones, around 60% recorded once. The sample consisted of PBMCs. The receptors were sampled from a male donor in good health and CMV-seropositive.

The J gene is TRBJ2-7, the V gene TRBV27; tentatively, D is TRBD2 (6 bases). The CDR3 spans 17 residues. V dropped 0 bases and J dropped 2 bases, with 17 bases sitting between them. Germline assignment: CDR1 MNHEY and CDR2 SMNVEV (reference sequence). The CDR3, as DNA: TGTGCCAGCAGTTTATCGGATCAAGGCGGGGTTCCCTACGAGCAGTACTTC. Translation gives CASSLSDQGGVPYEQYF.

The chain employs TRBV30 and TRBJ2-3; TRBD2 aligns across 13 bases. From germline, CDR1 is GTSNPN and CDR2 SVGIG (reference sequence). This CDR3 has 16 residues. The V segment lost 3 bases and the J segment 3 bases; nucleotides outside the gene matches: 6. The CDR3 sequence: CAWSITSGRATDTQYF. Here the CDR3 DNA reads TGTGCCTGGAGCATAACTAGCGGGAGGGCGACAGATACGCAGTATTTT.

The chain recombines TRBV5-1 with TRBJ1-1; TRBD1 aligns across 8 bases. Germline V gene data show CDR1 as SGHRS and CDR2 as YFSETQ. The CDR3 consists of 15 residues. V was clipped by 1 base and J by 1 base; unmatched bases: 3. The CDR3 protein is CASSLRQGKNTEAFF. DNA for the CDR3: TGCGCCAGCAGCTTGCGACAGGGGAAGAACACTGAAGCTTTCTTT.

The rearrangement links TRBV6-5 to TRBJ1-4; 7 bases align to TRBD1. V lost 4 bases and J lost 2; bases outside the gene matches: 1. The CDR3 runs 14 residues. Germline V gene lookup returns CDR1 MNHEY and CDR2 SVGAGI. As DNA, the CDR3 is TGTGCCAGCAGTTCAGGGGGGACTAATGAAAAACTGTTTTTT. Its translation: CASSSGGTNEKLFF.

This clone was detected a few times. The genes are TRBV5-1 and TRBJ2-5; D remains ambiguous. The V end was cut by 1 base, the J end by 0 bases, with 7 bases between. The CDR3 extends over 14 amino acids. Germline V gene lookup returns CDR1 SGHRS and CDR2 YFSETQ. CDR3 sequence (DNA): TGCGCCAGCAGCTTGAACGGTGACCAAGAGACCCAGTACTTC. Translated: CASSLNGDQETQYF.

This clone has a handful of counts. Here the CDR3 reads CASSPRDYHYEQYF. Written as DNA, the CDR3 is TGTGCCAGCAGCCCCCGGGACTACCACTACGAGCAGTACTTC. V usage is TRBV7-8 and J usage is TRBJ2-7; 7 bases line up with TRBD2. CDR3 length: 14 residues. The germline gives CDR1 SGHVS, CDR2 FQNEAQ. V trimming: 5 bases; J trimming: 3 bases; junction bases outside the gene matches: 7.

This clone was counted only a few times. CDR3 residues: CASSKGGTDRGPKPQHF. CDR3 nucleotide sequence: TGTGCCAGCAGCAAAGGGGGCACGGACAGGGGGCCCAAGCCCCAGCATTTT. The V call is TRBV21-1, the J call TRBJ1-5; the table gives TRBD1 as D, unverified against the DNA. TRBV21-1 constitutes a pseudogene. This CDR3 is built from 17 residues.

The chain couples TRBV7-9 to TRBJ2-1; 10 bases map to TRBD1. J lost 8 bases, V lost 7 bases, and 5 bases had no gene match. The CDR3 has 13 residues. Germline V lookup: CDR1 SEHNR, CDR2 FQNEAQ (reference sequence). CDR3 bases: TGTGCCAGCACGGGACAGGGGATAGATGAGCAGTTCTTC. Amino acids: CASTGQGIDEQFF. The full variable domain, with the rest looked up from reference TRBV7-9 and TRBJ2-1, is DTGVSQNPRHKITKRGQNVTFRCDPISEHNRLYWYRQTLGQGPEFLTYFQNEAQLEKSRLLSDRFSAERPKGSFSTLEIQRTEQGDSAMYLCASTGQGIDEQFFGPGTRLTVL.

This chain links TRBV7-2 with TRBJ1-1; no clear D. Trimming pared 4 bases from V and 2 bases from J, leaving 14 bases between. The CDR3 is 15 residues long. CDR1 and CDR2 from the germline V gene are SGHTA and FQGNSA. CDR3 sequence: CASSSAREGNTEAFF. CDR3 coding DNA: TGTGCCAGCAGCTCGGCAAGAGAGGGCAACACTGAAGCTTTCTTT. Together with reference TRBV7-2 and TRBJ1-1, the CDR3 gives the full variable domain: GAGVSQSPSNKVTEKGKDVELRCDPISGHTALYWYRQSLGQGLEFLIYFQGNSAPDKSGLPSDRFSAERTGGSVSTLTIQRTQQEDSAVYLCASSSAREGNTEAFFGQGTRLTVV.

The genes are TRBV10-3 and TRBJ2-7, with 14 bases matching TRBD2. Germline V gene lookup returns CDR1 ENHRY and CDR2 SYGVKD. Germline trimming cut 11 bases from V and 4 bases from J; bases unmatched to any gene: 13. CDR3 size: 16 residues. DNA of the CDR3: TGTGCCTCCTCGGGGACTAGCGGGAGAGGTGGGTACGAGCAGTACTTC. Its translation is CASSGTSGRGGYEQYF.

The chain combines TRBV4-2 with TRBJ1-5, with TRBD1 matching 7 bases. The V gene's germline CDR1 is LGHNA and CDR2 YNFKEQ. This CDR3 is built from 16 residues. Losses at the gene ends were 0 bases for V and 8 bases for J; bases not matched to a gene: 10. The CDR3 sequence: CASSQDGDSKPEPQHF. CDR3 DNA: TGTGCCAGCAGCCAAGATGGGGACAGCAAGCCCGAGCCCCAGCATTTT.

This chain connects TRBV7-2 to TRBJ2-7; 7 bases are a match to TRBD2. The CDR3 consists of 14 residues. Trimming removed 5 bases from V and 2 bases from J; junction bases left unmatched: 6. Germline loops: CDR1 SGHTA, CDR2 FQGNSA. CDR3 DNA: TGTGCCAGCAGCAGAGGTCGGGAGGCCTACGAGCAGTACTTC. Protein: CASSRGREAYEQYF.

This clone was observed a handful of times. The chain employs TRBV5-5 and TRBJ1-5; perhaps TRBD1 as D (6 bases). Trimming left V 3 bases short and J 4 bases short, with 11 bases between. The germline gives CDR1 SGHKS, CDR2 YYEKEE (reference sequence). The CDR3 consists of 14 residues. The CDR3 nucleotides are TGTGCCAGCAGCTCGGACAGAGGAAATCAGCCCCAGCATTTT. Translated: CASSSDRGNQPQHF. The whole variable domain, filled in from reference TRBV5-5 and TRBJ1-5, reads DAGVTQSPTHLIKTRGQQVTLRCSPISGHKSVSWYQQVLGQGPQFIFQYYEKEERGRGNFPDRFSARQFPNYSSELNVNALLLGDSALYLCASSSDRGNQPQHFGDGTRLSIL.

A remark on this clone: A read error is likely, as this CDR3 ends without the conserved phenylalanine or tryptophan. V and J are TRBV4-1 and TRBJ2-2; 9 positions match TRBD1. Losses at the gene ends were 1 base for V and 4 bases for J; bases not matched to a gene: 13. This CDR3 contains 19 residues. Germline CDR1 and CDR2: MGHRA and YSYEKL. The CDR3 sequence is CASSQGGDRVISGTGELFL. The CDR3 DNA reads as TGCGCCAGCAGCCAAGGCGGGGACAGGGTTATTTCGGGCACCGGGGAGCTGTTTTTG.

The chain uses TRBV7-6 and TRBJ2-2, with 9 nucleotides matching TRBD1. This CDR3 is 15 amino acids long. CDR1 is SGHVS and CDR2 is FNYEAQ in the germline V gene. The ends lost 1 base at V and 6 bases at J; junction bases unmatched: 3. The CDR3, as DNA: TGTGCCAGCAGCTTAGGGGGACAGGGTGCCGGGGAGCTGTTTTTT. Translation: CASSLGGQGAGELFF.

The rearrangement links TRBV9 to TRBJ2-3, with TRBD2 as a possible D gene (6 bases). CDR1 is SGDLS and CDR2 is YYNGEE in the germline V gene. Trimming pared 4 bases from V and 5 bases from J, leaving 14 bases between. The CDR3 is 14 amino acids. This CDR3 is CASSLMTGRDTQYF. CDR3 nucleotides: TGTGCCAGCAGCCTGATGACCGGGAGAGATACGCAGTATTTT.

CDR3 residues: CSVGTGEATEAFF. The CDR3 bases are TGCAGCGTTGGAACAGGGGAGGCCACTGAAGCTTTCTTT. The V gene is TRBV29-1, the J gene TRBJ1-1, with TRBD1 matching over 7 bases. The V and J ends lost 4 bases and 4 bases, in that order; junction bases with no gene match: 6. This CDR3 comprises 13 residues. Germline V gene sequence: CDR1 SQVTM, CDR2 ANQGSEA.